This T cell receptor (beta chain) was documented in a study of blood T cells in healthy people across ages. Whole-study findings and limits: Nothing was known about donor CMV status, and this possibly confounded expanded clonotype changes.

This clonotype was observed a handful of times. Its specificity is unknown. Germline values: CDR1 SQVTM, CDR2 ANQGSEA. The CDR3 runs 13 residues. V lost 2 bases, J lost 9 bases, and 16 bases lay in between. Alongside a J-beta primer mix, a sample-barcoded 5' primer served in a second PCR lasting roughly 6 to 11 cycles. Each CDR3 protein gets one entry after TCRdb re-called the 5' RACE reads with MiXCR. Here the sample spans roughly 1,700,000 distinct CDR3 sequences, roughly 28% being singletons. In each sample, at least 6 million PBMCs were isolated. This chain links TRBV29-1 with TRBJ1-1; D perhaps matches TRBD1 (6 bases). This receptor was obtained from a woman in her twenties or thirties in good health. The sequenced sample consisted of blood. DNA for the CDR3: TGCAGCGTTGAATCGGTGCCAGGGGATAAAGCTTTCTTT. It specifies CSVESVPGDKAFF.